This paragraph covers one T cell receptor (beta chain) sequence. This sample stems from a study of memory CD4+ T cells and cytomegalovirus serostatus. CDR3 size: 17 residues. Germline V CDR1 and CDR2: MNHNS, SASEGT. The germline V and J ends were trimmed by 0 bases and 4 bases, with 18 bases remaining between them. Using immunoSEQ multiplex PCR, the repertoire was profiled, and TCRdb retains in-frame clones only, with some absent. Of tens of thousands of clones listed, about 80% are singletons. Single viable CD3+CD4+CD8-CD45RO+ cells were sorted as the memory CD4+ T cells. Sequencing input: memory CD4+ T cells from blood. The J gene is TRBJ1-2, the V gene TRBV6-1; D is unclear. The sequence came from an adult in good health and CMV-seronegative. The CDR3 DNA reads TGTGCCAGCAGTGAAGCGTCCGTTGCGGGTTACCTCTATGGCTACACCTTC. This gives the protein CASSEASVAGYLYGYTF.